What follows are 5 T cell receptor beta chains derived from one specimen sequenced in a study of T-cell memory formation after mild COVID-19. TCRdb redid the calling of the 5' RACE reads with MiXCR, one entry per CDR3 protein. The data show about 110,000 distinct CDR3 sequences, over 15% seen once. The sample taken for sequencing was PBMCs or a T cell subset sorted from them (not recorded which). These receptors all come from an adult woman who had mild COVID-19 (a few samples of this study predate the infection). Cell type and time point are not known.

This rearrangement joins TRBV10-3 to TRBJ2-7, with D possibly matching TRBD1 (5 bases). The germline V gene has CDR1 ENHRY and CDR2 SYGVKD. The CDR3 is made up of 17 amino acids. Trimming removed 0 bases at V and 0 bases at J, with 15 bases between. The CDR3 loop is CAISESALTASSYEQYF. CDR3 in DNA: TGTGCCATCAGTGAGTCGGCGTTGACAGCCAGCTCCTACGAGCAGTACTTC.

This clonotype turned up a few times. V and J are TRBV6-2 or TRBV6-3 and TRBJ2-1; TRBD2 matches 10 bases. CDR3 size: 18 residues. The trim removed 4 bases at V and 0 bases at J, leaving 9 bases unmatched. Per germline, CDR1 MNHEY and CDR2 SVGEGT. This CDR3 reads CASSSGLAVLSSYNEQFF. The CDR3 DNA reads as TGTGCCAGCAGTTCAGGACTAGCGGTACTAAGCTCCTACAATGAGCAGTTCTTC.

The V call is TRBV27, the J call TRBJ2-3; a possible D gene is TRBD1 (5 bases). Trimming removed 8 bases at V and 4 bases at J, with 10 bases between. The length of the CDR3 is 12 residues. Germline V gene data show CDR1 as MNHEY and CDR2 as SMNVEV (reference sequence). CDR3 coding DNA: TGTGCCAGCCGATCAGGGCCAGATACGCAGTATTTT. This translates into CASRSGPDTQYF.

This clonotype was picked up a small number of times. The J gene is TRBJ2-7, the V gene TRBV9, with D perhaps matching TRBD1 (6 bases). This CDR3 has 13 residues. Trimming left V 2 bases short and J 6 bases short, with 12 bases between. Looked up from germline, CDR1 is SGDLS and CDR2 is YYNGEE. In DNA, the CDR3 is TGTGCCAGCAGCGTTGGGGGCCCCGGCGAGCAGTACTTC. This sequence encodes CASSVGGPGEQYF. Using reference TRBV9 and TRBJ2-7 for the parts outside the CDR3, the full variable domain is DSGVTQTPKHLITATGQRVTLRCSPRSGDLSVYWYQQSLDQGLQFLIQYYNGEERAKGNILERFSAQQFPDLHSELNLSSLELGDSALYFCASSVGGPGEQYFGPGTRLTVT.

The rearrangement links TRBV13 to TRBJ2-7; D gene ambiguous. The V gene lost 10 bases and the J gene lost 5 bases, with 15 bases spanning the gap. This CDR3 comprises 12 residues. The germline V gene has CDR1 PRHDT and CDR2 FYEKMQ (reference sequence). In DNA form, the CDR3 reads TGTGCCACCAAGCAGGACCACAACGAGCAGTACTTC. It yields the protein CATKQDHNEQYF.